The source of this TCR beta chain is a study of CD8+CD57+ T cells in acquired aplastic anemia. Study-wide results and caveats: Overlap between patients and controls comprised twenty-nine CD8+ CDR3 sequences.

Using genomic DNA as the template, TCR beta VDJ and CDR3 profiling was carried out. TCRdb itself ran the reads through MiXCR, one entry per CDR3 protein. The table records fewer than 200,000 distinct CDR3 sequences, roughly 63% of them present only once. In its sample, this clonotype was seen a few times. As yet, its antigen is unknown. This likely comes from a read error, as the CDR3 has no conserved phenylalanine or tryptophan at its end. Per the germline V gene, CDR1 is GTSNPN and CDR2 is SVGIG (reference sequence). The CDR3 has 12 amino acids. V was cut by 4 bases and J by 2 bases, with 8 bases left in between.

This clonotype was obtained from a human donor in good health. V and J are TRBV30 and TRBJ1-2; tentative D call: TRBD1 (6 bases). Specimen: sorted CD4+, CD8+, or CD8+CD57+ T cells (not recorded which) from PBMCs. CDR3 region: CAWTTGNYGYTL. Here the CDR3 DNA reads TGTGCCTGGACCACAGGGAACTATGGCTACACCCTC.